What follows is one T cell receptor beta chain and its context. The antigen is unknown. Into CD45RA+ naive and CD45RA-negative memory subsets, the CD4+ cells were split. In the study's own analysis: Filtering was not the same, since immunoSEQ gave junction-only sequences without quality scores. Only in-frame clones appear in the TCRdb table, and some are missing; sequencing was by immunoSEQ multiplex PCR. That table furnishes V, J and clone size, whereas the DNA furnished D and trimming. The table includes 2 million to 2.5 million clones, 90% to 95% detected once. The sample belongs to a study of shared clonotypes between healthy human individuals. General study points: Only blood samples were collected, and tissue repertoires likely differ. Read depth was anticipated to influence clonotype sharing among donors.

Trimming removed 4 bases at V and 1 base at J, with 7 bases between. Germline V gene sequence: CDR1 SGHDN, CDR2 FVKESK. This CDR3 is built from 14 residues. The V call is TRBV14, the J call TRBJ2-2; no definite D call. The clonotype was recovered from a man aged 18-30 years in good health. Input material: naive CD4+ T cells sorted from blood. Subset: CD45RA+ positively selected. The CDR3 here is CASSPPLNTGELFF. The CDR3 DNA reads TGTGCCAGCAGCCCGCCACTGAACACCGGGGAGCTGTTTTTT.